Presented here are 32 T cell receptor beta chains from one specimen sequenced in a study of T cells in Graves' hyperthyroidism and ophthalmopathy. TCR beta CDR3 sequences were amplified from RNA transcripts. In the first-round RT-PCR of the TCR CDR3, the HTBI primer set was used. TCRdb re-derived calls from the multiplex PCR reads in MiXCR, one entry per CDR3 protein. The data contain 300,000 to 450,000 distinct CDR3 sequences, about 14% of them singletons. Material: blood. The receptor set was obtained from a woman aged 25 to 39 with Graves' ophthalmopathy.

In this sample, this clonotype turned up many times. The rearrangement joins TRBV4-2 to TRBJ2-7; the match to TRBD2 covers 11 bases. Germline loops: CDR1 LGHNA, CDR2 YNFKEQ. The CDR3 extends over 16 amino acids. Unmatched junction bases numbered 4, after V lost 2 bases and J lost 1 base. In nucleotides, the CDR3 is TGTGCCAGCAGCCAAAATAGCGGGGGGGCGTCCTACGAGCAGTACTTC. Amino acids: CASSQNSGGASYEQYF.

This clonotype was seen at least ten times. The V and J genes are TRBV14 and TRBJ2-7; a weak D match, TRBD2 (6 bases). This CDR3 contains 14 residues. V was cut by 4 bases and J by 6 bases, with 16 bases left in between. Germline V gene sequence: CDR1 SGHDN, CDR2 FVKESK. CDR3 DNA sequence: TGTGCCAGCAGCCTAAGTAGCGGCCGGGGCGAGCAGTACTTC. Protein sequence: CASSLSSGRGEQYF. The variable domain in full, with the rest retrieved from reference TRBV14 and TRBJ2-7, is EAGVTQFPSHSVIEKGQTVTLRCDPISGHDNLYWYRRVMGKEIKFLLHFVKESKQDESGMPNNRFLAERTGGTYSTLKVQPAELEDSGVYFCASSLSSGRGEQYFGPGTRLTVT.

The genes are TRBV15 and TRBJ2-5, with TRBD1 as a possible D gene (5 bases). Germline CDR1 and CDR2: LNHNV and YYDKDF (reference sequence). The CDR3 is 15 amino acids. The V end was cut by 1 base, the J end by 4 bases, with 13 bases between. In DNA form, the CDR3 reads TGTGCCACCAGCAGAGCCCGGAGCCAGGGAGAGACCCAGTACTTC. Translated, it gives CATSRARSQGETQYF. The entire variable domain, with the rest obtained from reference TRBV15 and TRBJ2-5, is as follows: DAMVIQNPRYQVTQFGKPVTLSCSQTLNHNVMYWYQQKSSQAPKLLFHYYDKDFNNEADTPDNFQSRRPNTSFCFLDIRSPGLGDTAMYLCATSRARSQGETQYFGPGTRLLVL.

The genes are TRBV20-1 and TRBJ1-3, with 8 nucleotides matching TRBD1. Germline CDR1 and CDR2: DFQATT and SNEGSKA (reference sequence). The CDR3 spans 16 residues. The V gene end was trimmed by 4 bases and the J gene end by 2 bases; junction bases not matched to a gene: 10. The CDR3 DNA follows: TGCAGTGCTATCACCCTAACAGGGGGGACTGGAAACACCATATATTTT. Translating gives CSAITLTGGTGNTIYF.

This clonotype was seen repeatedly, ten times or more. The gene calls are TRBV11-2 and TRBJ2-3, with D perhaps TRBD2 (6 bases). This CDR3 spans 13 amino acids. The V end lost 5 bases, the J end lost 7 bases, and 13 bases lay between the germline ends. Germline V gene sequence: CDR1 SGHAT, CDR2 FQNNGV. This CDR3 is CASSGRGDYTQYF. For the CDR3, the DNA is TGTGCCAGCAGCGGGCGCGGGGACTATACGCAGTATTTT.

This clonotype has ten or more counts. DNA of the CDR3: TGTGCCAGCAGAAAGGGGGACGGAGATACGCAGTATTTT. Its protein product is CASRKGDGDTQYF. V gene TRBV5-5 combines with J gene TRBJ2-3; D is perhaps TRBD1 (6 bases). This CDR3 region has 13 residues. V gave up 5 bases and J gave up 5 bases, with 12 bases separating them. Germline loops: CDR1 SGHKS, CDR2 YYEKEE (reference sequence).

This clonotype was detected many times. The rearrangement uses TRBV5-1 and TRBJ1-2, with 7 bases aligning to TRBD1. This CDR3 is built from 15 residues. V dropped 1 base and J dropped 3; count of bases not matched to a gene: 6. CDR1 and CDR2 from the germline V gene are SGHRS and YFSETQ. CDR3 coding DNA: TGCGCCAGCAGCTTGCTCACCACAGGGGACTATGGCTACACCTTC. This encodes CASSLLTTGDYGYTF.

This clonotype was seen at least ten times. V usage is TRBV18 and J usage is TRBJ1-1; perhaps TRBD1 as D (6 bases). The CDR3 consists of 15 residues. Germline V gene sequence: CDR1 KGHSH, CDR2 LQKENI. The germline V and J ends were trimmed by 2 bases and 4 bases, with 14 bases remaining between them. Here the CDR3 reads CASSPEQGGGTEAFF. The CDR3 bases are TGTGCCAGCTCACCAGAACAGGGCGGCGGCACTGAAGCTTTCTTT.

The V gene is TRBV10-1, the J gene TRBJ2-3; D might be TRBD1 (6 bases). V was clipped by 3 bases and J by 4 bases, with 14 bases between them. CDR1 WNHNN and CDR2 SYGVQD come from the germline V gene (reference sequence). The CDR3 totals 15 residues. DNA of the CDR3: TGCGCCAGCAGTGACGAGGGGGTGGTCGCAGATACGCAGTATTTT. Translated, it gives CASSDEGVVADTQYF.

This clonotype occurred many times. The chain uses TRBV6-1 and TRBJ2-7; D call uncertain. This CDR3 is 12 amino acids long. Germline V gene data show CDR1 as MNHNS and CDR2 as SASEGT. Between the trimmed V and J ends, which lost 3 bases and 3 bases, there was a span of 6 bases. The CDR3 is CASSEGRYEQYF. CDR3 bases: TGTGCCAGCAGTGAGGGCCGCTACGAGCAGTACTTC.

This clonotype was seen many times. This sequence joins TRBV5-1 and TRBJ2-3, with 12 bases lining up with TRBD2. CDR3 length equals 17 residues. Germline assignment: CDR1 SGHRS and CDR2 YFSETQ. With V trimmed by 2 bases and J by 2 bases, 6 bases remained unmatched. Here the CDR3 reads CASSLLTSGGTTDTQYF. The CDR3 DNA is TGCGCCAGCAGCTTATTGACTAGCGGGGGTACCACAGATACGCAGTATTTT. The variable domain in full, completed from reference TRBV5-1 and TRBJ2-3, reads KAGVTQTPRYLIKTRGQQVTLSCSPISGHRSVSWYQQTPGQGLQFLFEYFSETQRNKGNFPGRFSGRQFSNSRSEMNVSTLELGDSALYLCASSLLTSGGTTDTQYFGPGTRLTVL.

The V and J genes are TRBV13 and TRBJ1-1; 8 bases agree with TRBD1. J gave up 2 bases and V 3 bases, and 8 bases lay outside the gene matches. Germline lookup yields CDR1 PRHDT and CDR2 FYEKMQ (reference sequence). CDR3 length: 16 residues. The DNA for the CDR3 is TGTGCCAGCAGCTTCCCTGCTCAGGGGGCCAACACTGAAGCTTTCTTT. Its protein product is CASSFPAQGANTEAFF.

This clonotype was counted at least ten times. V is TRBV13 and J is TRBJ1-1, with TRBD1 as a possible D gene (5 bases). This CDR3 contains 15 residues. With 7 bases removed from V and 0 bases from J, the gap between germline ends came to 15 bases. Per the germline V gene, CDR1 is PRHDT and CDR2 is FYEKMQ (reference sequence). The CDR3 region is CASTTRGLMNTEAFF. CDR3 DNA: TGTGCCAGCACCACCCGGGGCCTAATGAACACTGAAGCTTTCTTT.

This clonotype was seen only a few times. This chain uses TRBV7-3 with TRBJ1-5; D gene uncertain. V dropped 1 base and J dropped 10 bases, with 8 bases sitting between them. The CDR3 is 12 amino acids. Germline values: CDR1 SGHTA, CDR2 FQGTGA. The CDR3: CASSLSPSPQHF. The CDR3 DNA follows: TGTGCCAGCAGCTTAAGTCCCTCCCCCCAGCATTTT. The entire variable domain, with the rest obtained from reference TRBV7-3 and TRBJ1-5, is as follows: GAGVSQTPSNKVTEKGKYVELRCDPISGHTALYWYRQSLGQGPEFLIYFQGTGAADDSGLPNDRFFAVRPEGSVSTLKIQRTERGDSAVYLCASSLSPSPQHFGDGTRLSIL.

This clonotype has a handful of counts. Relative to the germline gene, one junction end is altered; a read error may explain this. The chain has TRBV28 and TRBJ1-2, with D uncertain. Germline values: CDR1 MDHEN, CDR2 SYDVKM. The CDR3 has 13 residues. The CDR3 protein is CAGSSPPPWAYTF. The CDR3, as DNA: TGTGCCGGCAGTTCCCCCCCCCCGTGGGCCTACACCTTC.

This clonotype was observed at least ten times. The V call is TRBV29-1, the J call TRBJ1-2; D is undetermined. The CDR3 has 16 residues. Germline V gene sequence: CDR1 SQVTM, CDR2 ANQGSEA. Trimming shortened V by 7 bases and J by 2 bases, and 23 bases separated the two germline ends. The DNA for the CDR3 is TGCAGCGCCCAGAGCCCCGAGCGCTCCCAGAACTATGGCTACACCTTC. Translated: CSAQSPERSQNYGYTF.

At least ten counts were recorded for this clonotype. The chain uses TRBV20-1 and TRBJ1-5; tentative D call: TRBD1 (6 bases). V lost 5 bases and J 0 bases, leaving 14 bases between the germline ends. Germline lookup yields CDR1 DFQATT and CDR2 SNEGSKA (reference sequence). CDR3 size: 15 residues. As DNA, the CDR3 is TGCAGTGCTGCCGGGACAAGCTATAGCAATCAGCCCCAGCATTTT. Its protein product is CSAAGTSYSNQPQHF.

Ten or more counts support this clonotype. The chain has TRBV19 and TRBJ1-5; D is undetermined. CDR3 length equals 14 residues. V was clipped by 5 bases and J by 3 bases, with 11 bases between them. The germline V gene encodes CDR1 LNHDA and CDR2 SQIVND (reference sequence). The CDR3 DNA reads as TGTGCCAGTAGTTCTCGACCGTTCAATCAGCCCCAGCATTTT. This translates into CASSSRPFNQPQHF.

The genes are TRBV5-4 and TRBJ2-5, with 9 nucleotides matching TRBD1. Looked up from germline, CDR1 is SGHNT and CDR2 is YYREEE (reference sequence). The CDR3 is made up of 16 amino acids. V was pared by 3 bases and J by 4 bases, with 10 bases of the junction left unmatched. DNA for the CDR3: TGTGCCAGCAGCTCCGAGTACAGGGGGCGCGGAGAGACCCAGTACTTC. It yields the protein CASSSEYRGRGETQYF.

This clonotype occurred many times. The V gene is TRBV7-2, the J gene TRBJ2-3; a weak D match, TRBD2 (5 bases). The V end was cut by 7 bases, the J end by 8 bases, with 16 bases between. From germline, CDR1 is SGHTA and CDR2 FQGNSA. The CDR3 totals 13 residues. CDR3 sequence: CASNSGLYRTQYF. CDR3 bases: TGTGCCAGCAACAGCGGTCTGTATCGTACGCAGTATTTT. The variable domain in full, with the rest retrieved from reference TRBV7-2 and TRBJ2-3, is GAGVSQSPSNKVTEKGKDVELRCDPISGHTALYWYRQSLGQGLEFLIYFQGNSAPDKSGLPSDRFSAERTGGSVSTLTIQRTQQEDSAVYLCASNSGLYRTQYFGPGTRLTVL.

This clonotype has at least ten counts. V is TRBV9 and J is TRBJ2-7; 7 bases fit TRBD2. This CDR3 has 14 amino acids. The V segment lost 2 bases and the J segment 2 bases; nucleotides outside the gene matches: 4. Germline loops: CDR1 SGDLS, CDR2 YYNGEE. The CDR3 protein is CASSVGSGPYEQYF. CDR3 coding DNA: TGTGCCAGCAGCGTGGGTAGCGGGCCCTACGAGCAGTACTTC.

A word on this clonotype: At one boundary the junction diverges from the germline segment, which might be a read error. The chain combines TRBV9 with TRBJ2-1; 9 positions match TRBD2. CDR3 size: 16 residues. The germline gives CDR1 SGDLS, CDR2 YYNGEE. The CDR3 region has the DNA TGTGCCAGCAGCGTAGTTCGCGGGGGGGCGTCTTATGAGCAGCTCTTC. This codes for CASSVVRGGASYEQLF. Drawing the rest from reference TRBV9 and TRBJ2-1, the complete variable domain is DSGVTQTPKHLITATGQRVTLRCSPRSGDLSVYWYQQSLDQGLQFLIQYYNGEERAKGNILERFSAQQFPDLHSELNLSSLELGDSALYFCASSVVRGGASYEQLFGPGTRLTVL.

There are many counts of this clonotype. The V and J genes are TRBV28 and TRBJ1-2, with no clear D. The CDR3 has 12 amino acids. V lost 4 bases and J 8 bases, leaving 11 bases between the germline ends. The germline V gene encodes CDR1 MDHEN and CDR2 SYDVKM. Here the CDR3 DNA reads TGTGCCAGCAGTTCGGGCGGGCAGGGCTACACCTTC. Its protein product is CASSSGGQGYTF.

This clonotype has a count of ten or more. The chain joins TRBV19 to TRBJ1-1; perhaps TRBD1 as D (6 bases). Trimming removed 4 bases at V and 0 bases at J, with 15 bases between. The CDR3 has 16 residues. In germline, CDR1 is LNHDA, CDR2 SQIVND (reference sequence). The chain's CDR3 is CASSRWTANLNTEAFF. In DNA form, the CDR3 reads TGTGCCAGTAGTAGGTGGACAGCGAATTTGAACACTGAAGCTTTCTTT.

This clonotype has ten or more counts. V is TRBV11-3 and J is TRBJ2-5, with 8 bases matching TRBD2. Germline-derived CDR1 and CDR2 are SGHNT and YENEEA. With 3 bases clipped from V and 4 bases from J, the junction kept 7 bases outside the gene matches. The CDR3 covers 15 residues. The CDR3 DNA sequence: TGTGCCAGCAGCTTGAGCGGGGGAAGGACAGAGACCCAGTACTTC. Translated: CASSLSGGRTETQYF.

The rearrangement links TRBV4-1 to TRBJ1-1; D call uncertain. The CDR3 totals 14 residues. Germline V gene lookup returns CDR1 MGHRA and CDR2 YSYEKL. Trimming took 3 bases from V and 6 from J, leaving 14 bases between them. The CDR3 sequence is CASSHLNSRAEAFF. DNA of the CDR3: TGCGCCAGCAGCCACCTAAATTCTAGGGCTGAAGCTTTCTTT.

This chain joins TRBV5-1 and TRBJ2-5; TRBD2 is a possible D gene (5 bases). The CDR3 length is 16 residues. V lost 3 bases, J lost 1 base, and 16 bases lay in between. The germline CDR1 and CDR2 sequences are SGHRS and YFSETQ. The CDR3 reads CASSSRTGGFQETQYF. In nucleotides, the CDR3 is TGCGCCAGCAGCTCCCGGACGGGCGGGTTCCAAGAGACCCAGTACTTC.

This clonotype has a handful of counts. This chain uses TRBV5-1 with TRBJ2-7, with D possibly matching TRBD2 (7 bases). This CDR3 spans 15 amino acids. V gave up 0 bases and J gave up 4 bases, with 14 bases separating them. Germline-derived CDR1 and CDR2 are SGHRS and YFSETQ. CDR3 nucleotide sequence: TGCGCCAGCAGCTTGGCCGTGCGGGGGCATTACGAGCAGTACTTC. Its protein is CASSLAVRGHYEQYF.

There are a few counts of this clonotype. This rearrangement joins TRBV14 to TRBJ2-7; tentatively, D is TRBD2 (7 bases). Germline V gene sequence: CDR1 SGHDN, CDR2 FVKESK. This CDR3 comprises 17 residues. V lost 2 bases and J 2 bases, leaving 19 bases between the germline ends. The chain's CDR3 is CASSQTGLAGVTYEQYF. CDR3 bases: TGTGCCAGCAGCCAAACAGGGTTGGCGGGGGTGACCTACGAGCAGTACTTC.

This clonotype was observed at least ten times. J is TRBJ1-4 and V is TRBV28; unclear D gene. This CDR3 comprises 15 residues. Germline V CDR1 and CDR2: MDHEN, SYDVKM. V was pared by 6 bases and J by 4 bases, with 15 bases between. DNA of the CDR3: TGTGCCAGCAGCTCCCTCCAGGCGAATAATGAAAAACTGTTTTTT. Translation: CASSSLQANNEKLFF.

This clonotype was counted at least ten times. The V call is TRBV7-9, the J call TRBJ2-1; D is possibly TRBD1 (5 bases). Germline assignment: CDR1 SEHNR and CDR2 FQNEAQ (reference sequence). Trimming stripped 4 bases from V and 7 bases from J, with 11 bases between. The CDR3 extends over 13 amino acids. The CDR3 sequence is CASSSVGVNEQFF. CDR3 bases: TGTGCCAGCAGCTCCGTAGGGGTTAATGAGCAGTTCTTC. Based on the CDR3 plus reference TRBV7-9 and TRBJ2-1, the full variable domain is DTGVSQNPRHKITKRGQNVTFRCDPISEHNRLYWYRQTLGQGPEFLTYFQNEAQLEKSRLLSDRFSAERPKGSFSTLEIQRTEQGDSAMYLCASSSVGVNEQFFGPGTRLTVL.

The V call is TRBV2, the J call TRBJ2-7, with D hard to call. CDR3 length: 12 amino acids. Trimming shortened V by 7 bases and J by 7 bases, and 14 bases separated the two germline ends. CDR1 and CDR2 (germline): SNHLY, FYNNEI. CDR3 protein: CASTPRTGEQYF. The CDR3 bases are TGTGCCAGCACCCCTAGAACTGGGGAGCAGTACTTC. The full variable domain, with the rest looked up from reference TRBV2 and TRBJ2-7, is EPEVTQTPSHQVTQMGQEVILRCVPISNHLYFYWYRQILGQKVEFLVSFYNNEISEKSEIFDDQFSVERPDGSNFTLKIRSTKLEDSAMYFCASTPRTGEQYFGPGTRLTVT.